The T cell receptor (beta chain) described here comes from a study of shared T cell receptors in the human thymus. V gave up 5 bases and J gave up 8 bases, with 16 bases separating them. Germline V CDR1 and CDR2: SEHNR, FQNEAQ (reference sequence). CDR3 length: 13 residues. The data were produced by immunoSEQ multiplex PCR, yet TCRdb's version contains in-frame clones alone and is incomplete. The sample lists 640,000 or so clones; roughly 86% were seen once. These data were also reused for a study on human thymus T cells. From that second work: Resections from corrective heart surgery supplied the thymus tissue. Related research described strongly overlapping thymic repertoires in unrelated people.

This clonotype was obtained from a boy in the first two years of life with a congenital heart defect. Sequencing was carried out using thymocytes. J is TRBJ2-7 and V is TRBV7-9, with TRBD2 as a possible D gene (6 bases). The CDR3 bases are TGTGCCAGCAGCCGGGACTCTTTTGACAAGCAGTACTTC. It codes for CASSRDSFDKQYF.